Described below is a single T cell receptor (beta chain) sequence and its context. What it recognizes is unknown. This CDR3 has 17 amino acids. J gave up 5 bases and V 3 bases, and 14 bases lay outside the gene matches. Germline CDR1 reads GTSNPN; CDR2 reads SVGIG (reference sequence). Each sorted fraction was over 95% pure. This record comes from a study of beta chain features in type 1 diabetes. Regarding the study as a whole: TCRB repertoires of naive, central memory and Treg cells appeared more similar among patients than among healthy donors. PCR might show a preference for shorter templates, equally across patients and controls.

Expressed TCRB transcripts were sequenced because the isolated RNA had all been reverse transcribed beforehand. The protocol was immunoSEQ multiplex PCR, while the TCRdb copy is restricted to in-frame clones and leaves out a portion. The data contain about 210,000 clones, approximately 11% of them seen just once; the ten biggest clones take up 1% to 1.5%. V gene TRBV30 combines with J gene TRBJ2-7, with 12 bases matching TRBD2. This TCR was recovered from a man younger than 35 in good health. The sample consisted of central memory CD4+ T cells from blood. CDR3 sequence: CAWRWAPTSGRRHEQYF. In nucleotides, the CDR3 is TGTGCCTGGAGGTGGGCTCCAACTAGCGGGAGGAGGCACGAGCAGTACTTC.